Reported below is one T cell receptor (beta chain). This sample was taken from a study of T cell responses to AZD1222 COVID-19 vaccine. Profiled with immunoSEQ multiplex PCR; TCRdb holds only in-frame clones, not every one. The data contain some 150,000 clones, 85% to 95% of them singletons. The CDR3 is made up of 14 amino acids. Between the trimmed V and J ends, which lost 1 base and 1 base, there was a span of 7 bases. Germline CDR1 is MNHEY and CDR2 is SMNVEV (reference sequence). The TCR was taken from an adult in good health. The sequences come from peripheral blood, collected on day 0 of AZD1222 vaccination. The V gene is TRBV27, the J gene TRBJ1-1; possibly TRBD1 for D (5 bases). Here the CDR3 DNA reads TGTGCCAGCAGTTTATTAGGGGCGAACACTGAAGCTTTCTTT. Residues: CASSLLGANTEAFF.